This T cell receptor (beta chain) appears in the sequencing data of a study of blood T cell repertoires in COVID-19. At the level of the study: The study drew acute and convalescent COVID-19 samples from the United States, Italy and Spain. T cells, B-cell-depleted T cells, or PBMCs provided the cDNA or gDNA that served as material.

Some clones are missing from TCRdb's copy, which holds only in-frame ones; the method was immunoSEQ multiplex PCR. The top ten hold about 8% of the sample, which has about 140,000 clones, just over 85% seen once. Source material: peripheral blood. The clonotype was recovered from a woman between 55 and 75 years old with acute or convalescent COVID-19.

CDR3 nucleotide sequence: TGTGCCAGCAGTTATCTCAACACCTACGAGCAGTACTTC. Amino acids: CASSYLNTYEQYF. The chain joins TRBV6-5 to TRBJ2-7; D gene ambiguous. The ends were cut back, 3 bases at V and 2 bases at J, with 8 bases in the middle. Germline-derived CDR1 and CDR2 are MNHEY and SVGAGI. The CDR3 is 13 amino acids.